Listed below are T cell receptor beta chains from one sample, sequenced in a study of beta chain features in type 1 diabetes. The data were produced by immunoSEQ multiplex PCR, yet TCRdb's version contains in-frame clones alone and is incomplete. Among a few hundred thousand clones listed, over 8.5% were seen once. The sample comprised central memory CD4+ T cells from blood. Every receptor here comes from a man aged 25-45 years with type 1 diabetes. Each CDR3 is given with its conserved first and last residue. The D gene is left open where the match is weak. Rows give clone size only sometimes, using once, few, many, or a class for an expanded clone.

cdr3_nt cdr3_aa v_call d_call clone_size j_call
TGTGCCTGCAGGGCAACTAATGAAAAACTGTTTTTT CACRATNEKLFF TRBV30 . . TRBJ1-4
TGTGCCAGCAGCGTAATGGTGACCGAGACCCAGTACTTC CASSVMVTETQYF TRBV9 . . TRBJ2-5
TGTGCCAGCAGCGAGGGGGGTCGCAATCAGCCCCAGCATTTT CASSEGGRNQPQHF TRBV9 . . TRBJ1-5
TGTGCCAGCAGTGTGAGATGGGGAGACGAAAACATTCAGTACTTC CASSVRWGDENIQYF TRBV2 . . TRBJ2-4
TGTGCCAGCAGTGAGGGACTATCCACCCAGGGCTACGAGCAGTACTTC CASSEGLSTQGYEQYF TRBV10-3 TRBD2 . TRBJ2-7
TGTGCCAGCAGCGGGGGAGGGGGCAACTATGGCTACACCTTC CASSGGGGNYGYTF TRBV6-1 TRBD1 few TRBJ1-2
TGTGCCAGTTTTTCCGGGGAAGGCAATCAGCCCCAGCATTTT CASFSGEGNQPQHF TRBV19 . many TRBJ1-5
TGTGCCAGCAGCTCGACAGGGAGACTCCCCTACGAGCAGTACTTC CASSSTGRLPYEQYF TRBV6-6 TRBD1 . TRBJ2-7
TGTGCCAGCTCACTTTCCGGGACAGGGGATGGCTACACCTTC CASSLSGTGDGYTF TRBV18 TRBD1 few TRBJ1-2
TGCGCCAGCAGCTTGGCCGGGGGGAGTGGATCCTACGAGCAGTACTTC CASSLAGGSGSYEQYF TRBV5-1 TRBD2 . TRBJ2-7
TGTGCCAGCAGCTTAGAACAGGCCACCGGGGAGCTGTTTTTT CASSLEQATGELFF TRBV7-6 . . TRBJ2-2
TGTGCCAGTAGCCAGTTTTGGTCAGGGAGGGACACTGAAGCTTTCTTT CASSQFWSGRDTEAFF TRBV19 . few TRBJ1-1
TGTGCCAGCAGCTTGGCCCAACAGGGCTCTGAAGCTTTCTTT CASSLAQQGSEAFF TRBV5-4 . many TRBJ1-1
TGTGCCAGTTCGACAGGGGGGGCCAACTATGGCTACACCTTC CASSTGGANYGYTF TRBV28 TRBD1 . TRBJ1-2
TGTGCCACCAGCAGAGATGCACAGCGTAATGAAAAACTGTTTTTT CATSRDAQRNEKLFF TRBV15 . . TRBJ1-4
TGTGCCAGCAGCTTAAGGGACCCCCTAGGGCAGACTACTAATTACGAGCAGTACTTC CASSLRDPLGQTTNYEQYF TRBV7-6 . . TRBJ2-7
TGTGCCAGCAGGGGGCAGGGGAATGAGCAGTTCTTC CASRGQGNEQFF TRBV7-9 . few TRBJ2-1
TGTGCCAGCAGCCAAGTCGCAGCGGGAGGGAACAATGAGCAGTTCTTC CASSQVAAGGNNEQFF TRBV4-2 TRBD2 . TRBJ2-1
TGCGCCAGCAAAGGACTAGCCTATAACGAGCAGTACTTC CASKGLAYNEQYF TRBV5-1 TRBD2 few TRBJ2-7
TGCGCCAGCAGCGTCCGGACTAGCGGGAGTGGTGGGGCCAACGTCCTGACTTTC CASSVRTSGSGGANVLTF TRBV5-1 TRBD2 . TRBJ2-6
TGTGCCAGCAGCCAAGTTTCCGGCCGCACAGATACGCAGTATTTT CASSQVSGRTDTQYF TRBV14 . few TRBJ2-3
TGTGCCAGCAGGACACCAGCGGGAGTGGTAGATACGCAGTATTTT CASRTPAGVVDTQYF TRBV27 TRBD2 many TRBJ2-3
TGTGCCAGCAGCCAGGATCTGAACACTGAAGCTTTCTTT CASSQDLNTEAFF TRBV7-3 . . TRBJ1-1
TGTGCCAGCAGCTGGGAGCTTTACAATGAGCAGTTCTTC CASSWELYNEQFF TRBV11-1 . . TRBJ2-1
TGTGCCACCAGCAGAGGATACAGCTCCTACGAGCAGTACTTC CATSRGYSSYEQYF TRBV15 . . TRBJ2-7
TGTGCCAGCTCACCACTGCCAGGCCTAAGCGGGGCAGATACGCAGTATTTT CASSPLPGLSGADTQYF TRBV18 TRBD2 few TRBJ2-3
TGTGCCAGCAGCTTACAACAGGGTGGCAATCAGCCCCAGCATTTT CASSLQQGGNQPQHF TRBV7-6 . few TRBJ1-5
TGTGCCAGCAGTCAACAGGGGAGCAATCAGCCCCAGCATTTT CASSQQGSNQPQHF TRBV6-5 TRBD1 . TRBJ1-5
TGTGCCAGCCTGGACAGGCCCCAGAACACTGAAGCTTTCTTT CASLDRPQNTEAFF TRBV2 TRBD1 few TRBJ1-1
TGTGCCAGCAGTATGGCCAGATCCGGCTACACCTTC CASSMARSGYTF TRBV2 . . TRBJ1-2
TGTGCCAGCAAGCAGACACCGAACACTGAAGCTTTCTTT CASKQTPNTEAFF TRBV7-2 . . TRBJ1-1
TGTGCCAGCAGTTATCAACCAGGGATGAACACCGGGGAGCTGTTTTTT CASSYQPGMNTGELFF TRBV27 . . TRBJ2-2
TGTGCCAGCACCCAGAGACTCTATGAGCAGTTCTTC CASTQRLYEQFF TRBV7-3 . few TRBJ2-1
TGTGCCAGTAGTATCGAGGGGGCAGAGACCCAGTACTTC CASSIEGAETQYF TRBV19 TRBD1 . TRBJ2-5
TGTGCCAGCAGCGTAGAAGGGTGGGCAGATACGCAGTATTTT CASSVEGWADTQYF TRBV9 . . TRBJ2-3
TGTGCCAGCAGTGAAAGGCTAGGACAGAAACAAGAGACCCAGTACTTC CASSERLGQKQETQYF TRBV2 . . TRBJ2-5
TGCGCCAGCAGCCGGCCCCAAGGGGACAATGAGCAGTTCTTC CASSRPQGDNEQFF TRBV5-1 . few TRBJ2-1
TGTGCCAGCAGCGGGTCGGACCAAGAGACCCAGTACTTC CASSGSDQETQYF TRBV5-6 . . TRBJ2-5
TGCGCCAGCAGCTCGGCCGGGACAGGGGACGAGCAGTACTTC CASSSAGTGDEQYF TRBV5-1 TRBD1 many TRBJ2-7
TGCGCCAGCAGCACGTCTAGCGGGAGAGGAGAAAGAACAGATACGCAGTATTTT CASSTSSGRGERTDTQYF TRBV5-1 TRBD2 few TRBJ2-3
TGTGCCAGCAGATCGGACTTCACCGGGGAGCTGTTTTTT CASRSDFTGELFF TRBV5-6 . many TRBJ2-2
TGTGCCATCAGTGGTAGTTCAAGCGGGGTATCCTACGAGCAGTACTTC CAISGSSSGVSYEQYF TRBV10-3 TRBD2 many TRBJ2-7
TGTGCCAGCAGCTTAGACCGGGGGTCCGAGCAGTACTTC CASSLDRGSEQYF TRBV5-4 . . TRBJ2-7
TGTGCCAGCAGTTTAGCTCCGGGACAGGGGGCGTACGAGCAGTACTTC CASSLAPGQGAYEQYF TRBV27 TRBD1 few TRBJ2-7
TGTGCCAGCAGTTTGGGGGGTAGGGGTGAGCAGTTCTTC CASSLGGRGEQFF TRBV28 . . TRBJ2-1
TGTGCCAGCAGTGAGACTAGCGGAGCCAGGGTAAAAGAGACCCAGTACTTC CASSETSGARVKETQYF TRBV25-1 TRBD2 . TRBJ2-5
TGTGCCAGCAGGCGAGGGACAGGACTTGGGTACGAGCAGTACTTC CASRRGTGLGYEQYF TRBV28 TRBD1 few TRBJ2-7
TGCGCCAGCAGCCAAGAGAATTGGGGATCCTATGGCTACACCTTC CASSQENWGSYGYTF TRBV4-3 . . TRBJ1-2
TGCGCCAGCAGCTTGGCCTTGGGCGGAGATACGCAGTATTTT CASSLALGGDTQYF TRBV5-1 . few TRBJ2-3
TGCGCCAGCAGCTCCGCCGGACAGACCTACGAGCAGTACTTC CASSSAGQTYEQYF TRBV4-3 . few TRBJ2-7
TGTGCCAGCAGCTTATTTCTAGCGGGAGGGCAAGCAGATACGCAGTATTTT CASSLFLAGGQADTQYF TRBV11-2 TRBD2 few TRBJ2-3
TGTGCCAGCAGTCCCCCGGGACTTGGGGGGAATGAGCAGTTCTTC CASSPPGLGGNEQFF TRBV28 . few TRBJ2-1
TGTGCCAGCAGGGCCGGGGCAGTTAACTATGGCTACACCTTC CASRAGAVNYGYTF TRBV6-5 . few TRBJ1-2
TGCAGTGCTAGGAGGGGACCTGAAAAGTTCTTC CSARRGPEKFF TRBV20-1 . few TRBJ2-1
TGTGCCTGGAGTGTGAAATCGACACGGGGTGAGCAGTTCTTC CAWSVKSTRGEQFF TRBV30 . . TRBJ2-1
TGTGCCAGCAGTGGACAGGGGGCAGCCATGAGCTCCTACAATGAGCAGTTCTTC CASSGQGAAMSSYNEQFF TRBV6-1 TRBD1 many TRBJ2-1
TGCGCCAGCAGCCCAGGGACAGGGAGGGAAAAACTGTTTTTT CASSPGTGREKLFF TRBV4-1 TRBD1 few TRBJ1-4